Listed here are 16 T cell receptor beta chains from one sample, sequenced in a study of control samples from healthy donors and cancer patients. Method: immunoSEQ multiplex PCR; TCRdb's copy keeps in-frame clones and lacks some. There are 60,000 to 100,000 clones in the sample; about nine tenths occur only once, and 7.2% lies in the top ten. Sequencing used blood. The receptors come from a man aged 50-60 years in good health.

The CDR3 region is CASSQEGLGHTQYF. CDR3 sequence (DNA): TGTGCCAGCAGCCAAGAGGGACTAGGCCATACGCAGTATTTT. V is TRBV4-2 and J is TRBJ2-3, with TRBD2 identical over 8 bases. Trimming at V came to 0 bases and at J to 7 bases, leaving 3 bases not matched to a gene. Looked up from germline, CDR1 is LGHNA and CDR2 is YNFKEQ. CDR3 size: 14 residues.

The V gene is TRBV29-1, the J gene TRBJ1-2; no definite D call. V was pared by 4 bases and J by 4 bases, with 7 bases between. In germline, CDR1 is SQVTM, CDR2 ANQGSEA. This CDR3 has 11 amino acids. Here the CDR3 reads CSVGESYGYTF. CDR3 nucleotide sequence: TGCAGCGTTGGTGAGTCCTATGGCTACACCTTC.

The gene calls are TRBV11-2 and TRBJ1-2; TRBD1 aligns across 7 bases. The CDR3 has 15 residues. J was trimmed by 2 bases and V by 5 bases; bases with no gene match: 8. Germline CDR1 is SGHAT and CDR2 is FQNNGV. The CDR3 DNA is TGTGCCAGCAGCGCAACAGGGGAACCGAACTATGGCTACACCTTC. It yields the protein CASSATGEPNYGYTF.

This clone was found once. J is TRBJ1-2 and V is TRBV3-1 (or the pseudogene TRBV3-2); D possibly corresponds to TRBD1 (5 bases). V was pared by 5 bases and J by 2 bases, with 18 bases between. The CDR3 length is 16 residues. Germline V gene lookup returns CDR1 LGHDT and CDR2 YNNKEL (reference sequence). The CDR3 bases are TGTGCCAGCAGCGAAGCCGGGTCAGGGCTCAACTATGGCTACACCTTC. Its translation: CASSEAGSGLNYGYTF.

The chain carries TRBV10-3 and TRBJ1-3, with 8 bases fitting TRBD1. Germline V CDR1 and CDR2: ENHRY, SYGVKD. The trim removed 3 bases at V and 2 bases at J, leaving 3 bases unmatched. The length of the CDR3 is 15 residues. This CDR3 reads CAISDRGLAGNTIYF. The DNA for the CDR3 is TGTGCCATCAGTGACAGGGGGCTAGCTGGAAACACCATATATTTT.

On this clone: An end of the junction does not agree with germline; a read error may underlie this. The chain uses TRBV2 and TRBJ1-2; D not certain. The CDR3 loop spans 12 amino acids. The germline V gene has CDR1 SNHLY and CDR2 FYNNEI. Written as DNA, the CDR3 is TGTGCCAGCACTGAAGGGAACTATGGCTACACCTTC. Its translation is CASTEGNYGYTF. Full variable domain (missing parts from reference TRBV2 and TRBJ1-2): EPEVTQTPSHQVTQMGQEVILRCVPISNHLYFYWYRQILGQKVEFLVSFYNNEISEKSEIFDDQFSVERPDGSNFTLKIRSTKLEDSAMYFCASTEGNYGYTFGSGTRLTVV.

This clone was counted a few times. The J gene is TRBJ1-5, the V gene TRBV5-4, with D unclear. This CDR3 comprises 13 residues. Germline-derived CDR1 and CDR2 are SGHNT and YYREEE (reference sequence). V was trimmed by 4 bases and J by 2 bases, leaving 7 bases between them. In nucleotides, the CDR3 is TGTGCCAGCAGCCTCGACGGCAATCAGCCCCAGCATTTT. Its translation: CASSLDGNQPQHF.

As DNA, the CDR3 is TGTGCCAGCAGTGTGGGGAGCGACACTGAAGCTTTCTTT. Translation gives CASSVGSDTEAFF. This chain connects TRBV2 to TRBJ1-1; D is unresolved. The CDR3 consists of 13 residues. Germline loops: CDR1 SNHLY, CDR2 FYNNEI. V was pared by 4 bases and J by 3 bases, with 9 bases between.

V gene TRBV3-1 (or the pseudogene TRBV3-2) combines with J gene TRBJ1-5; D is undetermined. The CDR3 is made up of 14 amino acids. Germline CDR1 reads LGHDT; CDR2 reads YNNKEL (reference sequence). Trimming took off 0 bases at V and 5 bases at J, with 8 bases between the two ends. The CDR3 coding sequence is TGTGCCAGCAGCCAAGATGATGGAGATCAGCCCCAGCATTTT. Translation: CASSQDDGDQPQHF.

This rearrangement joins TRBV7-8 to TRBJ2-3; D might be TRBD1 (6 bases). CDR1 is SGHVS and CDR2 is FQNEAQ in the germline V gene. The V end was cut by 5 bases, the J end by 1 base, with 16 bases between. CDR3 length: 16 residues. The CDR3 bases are TGTGCCAGCAGCGCAGACGGGACACGGCGCACAGATACGCAGTATTTT. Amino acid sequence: CASSADGTRRTDTQYF.

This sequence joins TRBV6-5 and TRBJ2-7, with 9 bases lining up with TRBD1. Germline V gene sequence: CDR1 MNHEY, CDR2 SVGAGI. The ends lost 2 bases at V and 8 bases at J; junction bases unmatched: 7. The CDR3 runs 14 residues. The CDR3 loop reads CASSYGTGPVQQYF. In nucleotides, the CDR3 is TGTGCCAGCAGTTACGGGACAGGGCCCGTACAGCAGTACTTC.

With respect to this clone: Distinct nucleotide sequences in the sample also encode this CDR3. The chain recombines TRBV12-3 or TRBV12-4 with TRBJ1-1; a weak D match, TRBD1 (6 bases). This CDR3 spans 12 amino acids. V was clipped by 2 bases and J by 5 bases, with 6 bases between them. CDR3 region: CASSLRGTEAFF. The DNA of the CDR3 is TGTGCCAGCAGTTTAAGGGGGACTGAAGCTTTCTTT.

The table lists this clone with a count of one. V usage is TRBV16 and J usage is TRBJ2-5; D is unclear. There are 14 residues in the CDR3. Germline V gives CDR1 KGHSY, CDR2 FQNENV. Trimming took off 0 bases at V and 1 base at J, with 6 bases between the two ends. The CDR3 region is CASSQSNPQETQYF. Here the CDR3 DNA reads TGTGCCAGCAGCCAATCGAACCCCCAAGAGACCCAGTACTTC.

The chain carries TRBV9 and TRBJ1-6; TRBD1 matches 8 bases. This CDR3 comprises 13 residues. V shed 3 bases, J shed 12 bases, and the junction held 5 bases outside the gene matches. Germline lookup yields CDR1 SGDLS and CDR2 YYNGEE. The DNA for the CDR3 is TGTGCCAGCAGCGGGACAGGGAGAGGACCCCTCCACTTT. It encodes CASSGTGRGPLHF. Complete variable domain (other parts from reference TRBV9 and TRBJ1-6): DSGVTQTPKHLITATGQRVTLRCSPRSGDLSVYWYQQSLDQGLQFLIQYYNGEERAKGNILERFSAQQFPDLHSELNLSSLELGDSALYFCASSGTGRGPLHFGNGTRLTVT.

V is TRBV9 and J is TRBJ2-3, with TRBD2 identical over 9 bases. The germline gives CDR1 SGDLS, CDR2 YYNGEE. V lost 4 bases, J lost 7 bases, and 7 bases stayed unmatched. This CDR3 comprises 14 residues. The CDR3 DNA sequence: TGTGCCAGCAGCCCGCGACTAGCGGTATATACGCAGTATTTT. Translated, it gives CASSPRLAVYTQYF.

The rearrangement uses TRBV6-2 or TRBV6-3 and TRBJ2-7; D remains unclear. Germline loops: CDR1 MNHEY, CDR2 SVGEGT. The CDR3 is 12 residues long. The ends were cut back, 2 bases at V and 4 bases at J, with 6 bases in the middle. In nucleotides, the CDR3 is TGTGCCAGCAGTTACACTAAGTACGAGCAGTACTTC. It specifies CASSYTKYEQYF.